The next 31 T cell receptor beta chains were all read from a single sample in a study of beta chain features in type 1 diabetes. Study observations and caveats: The study found moderately but significantly shorter TCRB CDR3s in all four CD4+ subsets of Type 1 diabetes patients.

The sequenced template was cDNA made from the entire isolated RNA. The data were produced by immunoSEQ multiplex PCR, yet TCRdb's version contains in-frame clones alone and is incomplete. The sample carries 130,000 or so clones, 9% recorded once. What these receptors recognize is not known. The sequencing input was central memory CD4+ T cells from blood. The receptors originated from a man aged 25-45 years with type 1 diabetes.

The chain recombines TRBV7-2 with TRBJ2-3, with a weak D call TRBD1 (5 bases). The length of the CDR3 is 16 residues. V was clipped by 5 bases and J by 0 bases, with 15 bases between them. CDR1 is SGHTA, CDR2 FQGNSA, per germline. The CDR3 region is CASSPWAGPSTDTQYF. The CDR3 DNA follows: TGTGCCAGCAGCCCTTGGGCAGGGCCTAGCACAGATACGCAGTATTTT.

The chain links TRBV19 to TRBJ2-7; 8 bases agree with TRBD1. The CDR3 covers 15 residues. Per the germline V gene, CDR1 is LNHDA and CDR2 is SQIVND (reference sequence). Losses at the gene ends were 7 bases for V and 6 bases for J; bases not matched to a gene: 14. Here the CDR3 reads CASTTIGTGASEQYF. In DNA form, the CDR3 reads TGTGCCAGTACGACAATCGGGACAGGTGCGTCCGAGCAGTACTTC.

The rearrangement uses TRBV28 and TRBJ1-4; 9 bases map to TRBD1. With V trimmed by 6 bases and J by 8 bases, 7 bases remained unmatched. The CDR3 is made up of 14 amino acids. Germline CDR1 MDHEN, CDR2 SYDVKM. The CDR3 region has the DNA TGTGCCAGCAGCTCTCCGGGACAGGGCGAAAAACTGTTTTTT. Translation gives CASSSPGQGEKLFF. The full variable domain, its missing parts supplied by reference TRBV28 and TRBJ1-4, is DVKVTQSSRYLVKRTGEKVFLECVQDMDHENMFWYRQDPGLGLRLIYFSYDVKMKEKGDIPEGYSVSREKKERFSLILESASTNQTSMYLCASSSPGQGEKLFFGSGTQLSVL.

The chain has TRBV12-5 and TRBJ1-5; tentatively, D is TRBD1 (5 bases). The V gene lost 7 bases and the J gene lost 0 bases, with 25 bases spanning the gap. Germline V gene lookup returns CDR1 LGHNT and CDR2 FRNRAP. This CDR3 contains 19 residues. CDR3 coding DNA: TGTGCTAGTGCCCTGGGGTTTGCGGGGGACGGGTATAGCAATCAGCCCCAGCATTTT. It codes for CASALGFAGDGYSNQPQHF.

The chain employs TRBV2 and TRBJ2-5; D is possibly TRBD2 (6 bases). V was clipped by 5 bases and J by 3 bases, with 10 bases between them. Germline CDR1 reads SNHLY; CDR2 reads FYNNEI. The CDR3 totals 13 residues. The DNA of the CDR3 is TGTGCCAGCAGTCGGGACTTCGAAGAGACCCAGTACTTC. It yields the protein CASSRDFEETQYF.

This clone came up a few times. V and J are TRBV29-1 and TRBJ1-2; 9 bases align to TRBD1. The length of the CDR3 is 15 residues. V lost 3 bases, J lost 4 bases, and 9 bases stayed unmatched. Germline V gene data show CDR1 as SQVTM and CDR2 as ANQGSEA. The CDR3 loop reads CSVEDGQGLFYGYTF. The CDR3 DNA follows: TGCAGCGTTGAGGATGGACAGGGGCTTTTCTATGGCTACACCTTC. The full variable domain, its missing parts supplied by reference TRBV29-1 and TRBJ1-2, is SAVISQKPSRDICQRGTSLTIQCQVDSQVTMMFWYRQQPGQSLTLIATANQGSEATYESGFVIDKFPISRPNLTFSTLTVSNMSPEDSSIYLCSVEDGQGLFYGYTFGSGTRLTVV.

Only a few counts were recorded for this clone. The rearrangement joins TRBV18 to TRBJ2-1; the match to TRBD1 covers 7 bases. CDR3 length: 13 amino acids. From germline, CDR1 is KGHSH and CDR2 LQKENI. The V gene end was trimmed by 9 bases and the J gene end by 6 bases; junction bases not matched to a gene: 8. The CDR3 DNA follows: TGTGCCAGTCGCCCCGGACAGGTCAATGAGCAGTTCTTC. Protein: CASRPGQVNEQFF. The complete variable domain, with remaining parts taken from reference TRBV18 and TRBJ2-1, reads NAGVMQNPRHLVRRRGQEARLRCSPMKGHSHVYWYRQLPEEGLKFMVYLQKENIIDESGMPKERFSAEFPKEGPSILRIQQVVRGDSAAYFCASRPGQVNEQFFGPGTRLTVL.

The genes are TRBV7-2 and TRBJ2-5; D remains unclear. Per the germline V gene, CDR1 is SGHTA and CDR2 is FQGNSA. Trimming left V 3 bases short and J 5 bases short, with 4 bases between. This CDR3 has 11 residues. The CDR3 DNA sequence: TGTGCCAGCAGCTTCTTCGAGACCCAGTACTTC. Protein product: CASSFFETQYF.

This clone has more than one count but fewer than ten. The chain is built from TRBV7-2 and TRBJ2-5; 11 bases line up with TRBD2. The CDR3 runs 15 residues. Germline V gene lookup returns CDR1 SGHTA and CDR2 FQGNSA. The junction had 3 bases not matched to a gene; V was cut back by 1 base and J by 5 bases. The CDR3 DNA follows: TGTGCCAGCAGCTTAGTAACTAGCGGGGGCGAGACCCAGTACTTC. It translates to CASSLVTSGGETQYF.

This clone was detected ten times or more. The same CDR3 also results from other DNA sequences found in this sample. This chain links TRBV11-2 with TRBJ2-1; no firm D call. Germline assignment: CDR1 SGHAT and CDR2 FQNNGV. The CDR3 runs to 13 residues. Trimming left V 1 base short and J 4 bases short, with 5 bases between. The CDR3 region is CASSLARYNEQFF. CDR3 DNA: TGTGCCAGCAGCTTAGCACGGTACAATGAGCAGTTCTTC.

This clone has a handful of counts. The rearrangement links TRBV6-6 to TRBJ2-5; D unclear. The CDR3 is 11 residues long. V was clipped by 5 bases and J by 7 bases, with 8 bases between them. CDR1 and CDR2 from the germline V gene are MNHNY and SVGAGI (reference sequence). The CDR3 reads CASSAPGTQYF. The CDR3 nucleotides are TGTGCCAGCAGTGCCCCAGGGACCCAGTACTTC.

This clone showed up just a few times. The CDR3 DNA reads as TGCGCCAGCAGCAACGCGGCTAGCGGGGGTCTCGCCTACAATGAGCAGTTCTTC. Translation: CASSNAASGGLAYNEQFF. The gene calls are TRBV4-3 and TRBJ2-1; 10 bases fit TRBD2. Trimming cost V 5 bases and J 2 bases; bases outside gene matches: 12. The CDR3 runs 18 residues. Germline assignment: CDR1 LGHNA and CDR2 YSLEER.

This clone has only a few counts. The rearrangement joins TRBV29-1 to TRBJ2-7; TRBD1 aligns across 10 bases. Germline assignment: CDR1 SQVTM and CDR2 ANQGSEA. The ends lost 5 bases at V and 2 bases at J; junction bases unmatched: 3. The CDR3 extends over 13 amino acids. The CDR3 reads CSVTGTGAYEQYF. In DNA, the CDR3 is TGCAGCGTTACCGGGACAGGGGCCTACGAGCAGTACTTC.

This clone occurred many times. CDR3 nucleotide sequence: TGCGCCAGCAGTCATTGGGACATCTTTAATTCACCCCTCCACTTT. It codes for CASSHWDIFNSPLHF. The V gene is TRBV23-1, the J gene TRBJ1-6; D is possibly TRBD1 (6 bases). TRBV23-1 falls under the ORF class, with uncertain function. V was trimmed by 3 bases and J by 6 bases, leaving 12 bases between them. This CDR3 contains 15 residues.

The V gene is TRBV7-8, the J gene TRBJ2-3; 9 nucleotides match TRBD1. Looked up from germline, CDR1 is SGHVS and CDR2 is FQNEAQ. J lost 1 base, V lost 5 bases, and 4 bases had no gene match. The CDR3 has 15 residues. CDR3 in DNA: TGTGCCAGCAGCGACCGGACAGGGGGCACAGATACGCAGTATTTT. This sequence encodes CASSDRTGGTDTQYF.

This clone has just a few counts. The chain joins TRBV11-1 to TRBJ2-7; D perhaps matches TRBD1 (5 bases). Trimming took 5 bases from V and 0 from J, leaving 11 bases between them. This CDR3 is 14 amino acids long. The germline V gene has CDR1 SGHAT and CDR2 FQDESV (reference sequence). The CDR3 region has the DNA TGTGCCAGCAGCACTCGTAGGGGCTCCTACGAGCAGTACTTC. Protein sequence: CASSTRRGSYEQYF.

This clone came up a few times. The chain combines TRBV5-1 with TRBJ2-6; TRBD1 matches 11 bases. The CDR3 covers 17 residues. With 4 bases clipped from V and 0 bases from J, the junction kept 3 bases outside the gene matches. Per the germline V gene, CDR1 is SGHRS and CDR2 is YFSETQ. The chain's CDR3 is CASSPGTGGSGANVLTF. CDR3 sequence (DNA): TGCGCCAGCAGCCCTGGGACAGGGGGCTCTGGGGCCAACGTCCTGACTTTC.

This clone was seen a handful of times. The chain recombines TRBV14 with TRBJ2-1; tentative D call: TRBD1 (6 bases). The length of the CDR3 is 11 residues. Deletions cut 2 bases from V and 13 bases from J, with 9 bases between. Germline V gene sequence: CDR1 SGHDN, CDR2 FVKESK. CDR3 DNA: TGTGCCAGCAGCCAATGGGACACACAGTTCTTC. The encoded protein is CASSQWDTQFF.

The chain uses TRBV7-9 and TRBJ2-1; D gene unclear. CDR3 size: 12 residues. The germline gives CDR1 SEHNR, CDR2 FQNEAQ (reference sequence). Trimming stripped 2 bases from V and 9 bases from J, with 8 bases between. For the CDR3, the DNA is TGTGCCAGCAGCTTATGGTTGGCTGAGCAGTTCTTC. Amino acids: CASSLWLAEQFF.

The chain carries TRBV9 and TRBJ2-3; tentative D call: TRBD1 (6 bases). This CDR3 is built from 16 residues. V lost 4 bases, J lost 4 bases, and 19 bases lay in between. The germline CDR1 and CDR2 sequences are SGDLS and YYNGEE. The CDR3 loop reads CASSPEGVVGSDTQYF. The CDR3 nucleotides read TGTGCCAGCAGCCCAGAGGGGGTGGTGGGCTCAGATACGCAGTATTTT.

The chain carries TRBV29-1 and TRBJ2-5; 8 bases are shared with TRBD2. The CDR3 covers 12 residues. The ends lost 7 bases at V and 1 base at J; junction bases unmatched: 2. In germline, CDR1 is SQVTM, CDR2 ANQGSEA. The CDR3 DNA is TGCAGCGCCACTAGCGGCCAAGAGACCCAGTACTTC. Protein product: CSATSGQETQYF.

The chain couples TRBV4-2 to TRBJ1-2, with D perhaps matching TRBD1 (6 bases). Germline V lookup: CDR1 LGHNA, CDR2 YNFKEQ. Deletions cut 6 bases from V and 4 bases from J, with 12 bases between. The CDR3 totals 13 residues. CDR3 protein: CASSPEDSYGYTF. CDR3 coding DNA: TGTGCCAGCAGTCCAGAGGACAGCTATGGCTACACCTTC.

This clone was recorded a few times. The genes are TRBV9 and TRBJ1-6, with D uncertain. The germline V and J ends were trimmed by 4 bases and 7 bases, with 12 bases remaining between them. CDR1 is SGDLS and CDR2 is YYNGEE in the germline V gene. The CDR3 consists of 14 residues. The CDR3 DNA follows: TGTGCCAGCAGCCCTCGGACGGGGAATTCACCCCTCCACTTT. Protein sequence: CASSPRTGNSPLHF.

The chain recombines TRBV5-6 with TRBJ1-1; D uncertain. The length of the CDR3 is 13 residues. Germline CDR1 reads SGHDT; CDR2 reads YYEEEE. V lost 4 bases and J lost 0, with 7 bases in between. DNA of the CDR3: TGTGCCAGCAGCCGGAGGTTGAACACTGAAGCTTTCTTT. This encodes CASSRRLNTEAFF.

This clone was observed a handful of times. This chain joins TRBV6-5 and TRBJ2-6; the D is unclear. CDR1 MNHEY and CDR2 SVGAGI come from the germline V gene. CDR3 length: 16 residues. Deletions cut 0 bases from V and 2 bases from J, with 8 bases between. CDR3 coding DNA: TGTGCCAGCAGTTACTCGAGCCGTGCTGGGGCCAACGTCCTGACTTTC. Its translation: CASSYSSRAGANVLTF.

A few counts support this clone. The chain combines TRBV13 with TRBJ1-5; TRBD1 is a possible D gene (6 bases). Deletions cut 4 bases from V and 7 bases from J, with 11 bases between. The germline V gene encodes CDR1 PRHDT and CDR2 FYEKMQ (reference sequence). CDR3 length equals 13 residues. The CDR3 DNA is TGTGCCAGCAGCTCTACAGGGAACCAGCCCCAGCATTTT. As protein: CASSSTGNQPQHF. The full variable domain, rest sourced from reference TRBV13 and TRBJ1-5, is AAGVIQSPRHLIKEKRETATLKCYPIPRHDTVYWYQQGPGQDPQFLISFYEKMQSDKGSIPDRFSAQQFSDYHSELNMSSLELGDSALYFCASSSTGNQPQHFGDGTRLSIL.

This clone has only a few counts. V gene TRBV28 combines with J gene TRBJ2-7; 8 nucleotides align to TRBD2. The trim removed 6 bases at V and 6 bases at J, leaving 10 bases unmatched. The V gene's germline CDR1 is MDHEN and CDR2 SYDVKM. The CDR3 length is 14 residues. The CDR3 region is CASSGTAGGREQYF. CDR3 DNA sequence: TGTGCCAGCAGCGGCACGGCGGGGGGTCGCGAGCAGTACTTC.

As to this clone: Just one base apart from a much larger clone, this may be a read error. Other nucleotide sequences from this sample produce the same CDR3. The chain links TRBV2 to TRBJ2-7; no firm D call. The germline V gene has CDR1 SNHLY and CDR2 FYNNEI. This CDR3 region has 11 residues. V was clipped by 5 bases and J by 3 bases, with 5 bases between them. CDR3 amino acids: CASSLYYEQYF. The CDR3 DNA reads TGTGCCAGCAGTCTCTACTACGAGCAGTACTTC.

The V and J genes are TRBV7-2 and TRBJ1-3, with D hard to call. The ends were cut back, 1 base at V and 2 bases at J, with 9 bases in the middle. Germline loops: CDR1 SGHTA, CDR2 FQGNSA. The CDR3 contains 15 residues. The CDR3 DNA reads TGTGCCAGCAGCTTAGACACCAGTACTGGAAACACCATATATTTT. Translation: CASSLDTSTGNTIYF.

This chain joins TRBV2 and TRBJ1-1; no reliable D call. The V end lost 10 bases, the J end lost 4 bases, and 10 bases lay between the germline ends. The CDR3 extends over 11 amino acids. Germline V gene lookup returns CDR1 SNHLY and CDR2 FYNNEI. Written as DNA, the CDR3 is TGTGCCACCCAATATAGCACTGAAGCTTTCTTT. It yields the protein CATQYSTEAFF.

The chain recombines TRBV27 with TRBJ2-5, with TRBD1 identical over 7 bases. CDR1 and CDR2 (germline): MNHEY, SMNVEV (reference sequence). The length of the CDR3 is 16 residues. J lost 4 bases, V lost 9 bases, and 17 bases had no gene match. The CDR3 region has the DNA TGTGCCAGTAAGGTGGCTAGGGGGCGAGGGAGAGAGACCCAGTACTTC. Translated: CASKVARGRGRETQYF.